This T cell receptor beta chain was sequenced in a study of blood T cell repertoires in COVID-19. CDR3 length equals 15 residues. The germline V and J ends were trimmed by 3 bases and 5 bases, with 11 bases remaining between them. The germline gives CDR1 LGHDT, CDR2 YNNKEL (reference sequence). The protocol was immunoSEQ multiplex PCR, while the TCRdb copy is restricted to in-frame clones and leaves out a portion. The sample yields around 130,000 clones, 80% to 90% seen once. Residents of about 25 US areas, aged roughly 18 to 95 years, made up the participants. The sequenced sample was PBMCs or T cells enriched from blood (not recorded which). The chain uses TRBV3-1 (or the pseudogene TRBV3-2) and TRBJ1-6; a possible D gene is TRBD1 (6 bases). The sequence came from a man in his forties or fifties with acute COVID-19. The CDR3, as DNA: TGTGCCAGCAGCCAGAGGGGGGGGGATAATTCACCCCTCCACTTT. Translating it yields CASSQRGGDNSPLHF.